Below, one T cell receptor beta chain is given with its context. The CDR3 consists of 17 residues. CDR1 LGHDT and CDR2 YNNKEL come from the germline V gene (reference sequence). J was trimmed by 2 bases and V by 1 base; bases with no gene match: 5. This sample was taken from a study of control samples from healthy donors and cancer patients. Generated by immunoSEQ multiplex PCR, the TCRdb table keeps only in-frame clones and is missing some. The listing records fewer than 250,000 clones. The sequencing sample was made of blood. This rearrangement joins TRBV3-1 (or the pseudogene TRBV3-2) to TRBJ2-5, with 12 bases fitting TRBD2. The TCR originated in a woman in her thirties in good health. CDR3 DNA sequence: TGTGCCAGCAGCCAAGGACTAGCGGGGGTACTACAAGAGACCCAGTACTTC. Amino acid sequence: CASSQGLAGVLQETQYF.